This T cell receptor (beta chain) was identified during a study of T cell responses to AZD1222 COVID-19 vaccine. Study details: Second doses were pooled across both intervals (about 4 or about 12 weeks).

This clone appeared a single time. Trimming shortened V by 0 bases and J by 6 bases, and 15 bases separated the two germline ends. The CDR3 sequence is 16 residues long. The germline CDR1 and CDR2 sequences are LGHDT and YNNKEL (reference sequence). Clones were read by immunoSEQ multiplex PCR, and TCRdb kept only the in-frame ones, dropping some. The sample lists approximately 73,000 clones; 80% to 85% were seen once. The rearrangement uses TRBV3-1 (or the pseudogene TRBV3-2) and TRBJ2-1; D possibly corresponds to TRBD1 (6 bases). The TCR comes from an adult in good health. The input for sequencing was peripheral blood, taken on day 0 of AZD1222 vaccination. This CDR3 is CASSQDPGERSNEQFF. The CDR3, as DNA: TGTGCCAGCAGCCAAGATCCAGGGGAAAGGTCCAATGAGCAGTTCTTC.